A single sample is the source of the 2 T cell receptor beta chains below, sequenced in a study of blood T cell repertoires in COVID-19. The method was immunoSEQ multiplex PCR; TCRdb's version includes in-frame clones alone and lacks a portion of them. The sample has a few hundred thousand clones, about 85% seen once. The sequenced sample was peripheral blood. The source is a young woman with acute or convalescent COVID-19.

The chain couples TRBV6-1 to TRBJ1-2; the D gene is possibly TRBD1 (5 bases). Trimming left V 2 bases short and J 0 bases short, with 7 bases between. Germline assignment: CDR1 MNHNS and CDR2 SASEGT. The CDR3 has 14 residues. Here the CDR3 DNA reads TGTGCCAGCAGTGAAAGGGGCCCTAACTATGGCTACACCTTC. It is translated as CASSERGPNYGYTF.

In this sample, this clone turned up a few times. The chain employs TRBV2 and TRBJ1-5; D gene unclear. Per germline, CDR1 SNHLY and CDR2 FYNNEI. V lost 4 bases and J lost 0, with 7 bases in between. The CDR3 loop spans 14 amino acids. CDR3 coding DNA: TGTGCCAGCAGTGTAGACAATAGCAATCAGCCCCAGCATTTT. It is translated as CASSVDNSNQPQHF.